This T cell receptor beta chain was captured in a study of radiotherapy plus CTLA-4 blockade in lung cancer. Turning to the study itself: Patients showed objective responses in about 20% of cases, and disease control was achieved by about 31%.

Some clones are missing from TCRdb's copy, which holds only in-frame ones; the method was immunoSEQ multiplex PCR. The sample includes around 99,000 clones, 85% to 90% of them seen just once. After removal of 0 bases from V and 3 bases from J, the junction contained 4 bases not matched to a gene. This CDR3 region has 16 residues. Germline V gene lookup returns CDR1 MNHNY and CDR2 SVGAGI (reference sequence). The origin of this receptor is a human donor with non-small cell lung cancer that progressed on radiotherapy plus ipilimumab. The specimen was peripheral blood, collected from a patient treated with radiotherapy plus ipilimumab. This chain connects TRBV6-6 to TRBJ2-2; 7 bases fit TRBD1. Written as DNA, the CDR3 is TGTGCCAGCAGTTACTCGTCAGGGGGATACACCGGGGAGCTGTTTTTT. Its translation: CASSYSSGGYTGELFF.